A selection of T cell receptor beta chains follows, all from one sample in a study of T cells after yellow fever vaccination. TCRdb called the 5' RACE reads again in MiXCR, with one record for every CDR3 protein. The data contain 300,000 to 400,000 distinct CDR3 sequences, 7.5% to 9% of them singletons. The sequenced sample was PBMCs, obtained on the day of the first yellow fever vaccination. These TCRs come from a man younger than 35 who received the YFV17D yellow fever vaccine. CDR3s include the opening cysteine and the closing phenylalanine or tryptophan. Fields, in order: clone size, V gene, D gene, J gene, CDR3 protein, CDR3 DNA. The D gene is left open where the match is weak. Clone size, where shown, is once, few, many, or a class for clones that have expanded.

few	TRBV20-1	TRBD2	TRBJ2-3	CSALIAGPRDTQYF	TGCAGTGCTCTCATAGCGGGGCCGAGAGATACGCAGTATTTT
few	TRBV6-1	-	TRBJ2-2	CASSEQGSTNTGELFF	TGTGCCAGCAGTGAGCAGGGGTCAACGAACACCGGGGAGCTGTTTTTT
many	TRBV2	-	TRBJ2-1	CASSHRLANEQFF	TGTGCCAGCAGTCACAGACTGGCAAATGAGCAGTTCTTC
-	TRBV5-5	TRBD1	TRBJ1-2	CASSPWTGDYGYTF	TGTGCCAGCAGCCCCTGGACAGGGGACTATGGCTACACCTTC
-	TRBV7-8	-	TRBJ1-4	CASSPPSGEKLFF	TGTGCCAGCAGCCCCCCGAGCGGGGAAAAACTGTTTTTT
-	TRBV3-1	-	TRBJ1-6	CASSQETGSYNSPLHF	TGTGCCAGCAGCCAGGAGACAGGTTCCTATAATTCACCCCTCCACTTT
-	TRBV27	-	TRBJ2-7	CASSLNWDTTYEQYF	TGTGCCAGCAGTTTAAACTGGGACACCACCTACGAGCAGTACTTC
-	TRBV20-1	TRBD1	TRBJ2-2	CSARLGQSNTGELFF	TGCAGTGCTAGACTGGGACAGTCGAACACCGGGGAGCTGTTTTTT
-	TRBV7-9	-	TRBJ2-7	CASSWTQSYEQYF	TGTGCCAGCAGTTGGACCCAGTCCTACGAGCAGTACTTC
few	TRBV12-3/TRBV12-4	TRBD1	TRBJ2-2	CASSLTNRGAGELFF	TGTGCCAGCAGTTTGACCAACAGGGGGGCCGGGGAGCTGTTTTTT
few	TRBV9	-	TRBJ2-2	CASSPRPVTGELFF	TGTGCCAGCAGCCCCCGGCCGGTCACCGGGGAGCTGTTTTTT
few	TRBV7-9	-	TRBJ2-4	CASSSVQKNIQYF	TGTGCCAGCAGCTCCGTACAGAAAAACATTCAGTACTTC
few	TRBV29-1	TRBD2	TRBJ2-3	CSVASGGYTDTQYF	TGCAGCGTTGCTAGCGGGGGCTACACAGATACGCAGTATTTT